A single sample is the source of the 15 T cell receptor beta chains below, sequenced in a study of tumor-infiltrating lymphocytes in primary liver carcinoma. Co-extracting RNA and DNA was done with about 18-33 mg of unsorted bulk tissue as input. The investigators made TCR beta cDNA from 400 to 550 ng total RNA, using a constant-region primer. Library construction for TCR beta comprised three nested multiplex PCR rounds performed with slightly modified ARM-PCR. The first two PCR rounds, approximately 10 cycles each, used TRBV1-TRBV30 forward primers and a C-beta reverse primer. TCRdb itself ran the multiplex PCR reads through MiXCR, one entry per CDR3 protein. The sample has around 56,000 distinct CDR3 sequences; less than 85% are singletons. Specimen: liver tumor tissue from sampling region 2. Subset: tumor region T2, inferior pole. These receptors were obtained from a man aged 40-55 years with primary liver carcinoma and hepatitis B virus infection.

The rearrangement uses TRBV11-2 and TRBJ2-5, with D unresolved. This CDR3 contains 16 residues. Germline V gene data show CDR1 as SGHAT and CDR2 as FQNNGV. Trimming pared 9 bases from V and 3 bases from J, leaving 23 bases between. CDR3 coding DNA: TGTGCCAGAAGCCAAGCTCTTGGCGTGGGGAAAGAGACCCAGTACTTC. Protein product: CARSQALGVGKETQYF.

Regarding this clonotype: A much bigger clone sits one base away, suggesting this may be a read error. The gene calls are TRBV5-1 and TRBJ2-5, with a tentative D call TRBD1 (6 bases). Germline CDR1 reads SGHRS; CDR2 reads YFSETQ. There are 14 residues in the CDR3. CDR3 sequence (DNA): TGCGTCAGCAGCTTGGGGGACAACGCGGAGACCCAGTACTTC. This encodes CVSSLGDNAETQYF.

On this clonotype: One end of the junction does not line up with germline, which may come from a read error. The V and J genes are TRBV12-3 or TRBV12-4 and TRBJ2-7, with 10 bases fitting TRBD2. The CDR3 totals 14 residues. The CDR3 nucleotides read TGTGCCAGCAGTCTAGCGGGAGAGAGCTATGAGCAGTACTTC. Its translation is CASSLAGESYEQYF.

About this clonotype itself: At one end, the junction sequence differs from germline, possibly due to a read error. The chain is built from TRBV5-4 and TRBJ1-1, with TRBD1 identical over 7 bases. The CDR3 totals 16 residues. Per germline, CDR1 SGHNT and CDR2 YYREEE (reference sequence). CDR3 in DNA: TGTGTCAGCAGCCAATTTGGGACAGTGATGAACACTGAAGCTTTCTTT. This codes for CVSSQFGTVMNTEAFF.

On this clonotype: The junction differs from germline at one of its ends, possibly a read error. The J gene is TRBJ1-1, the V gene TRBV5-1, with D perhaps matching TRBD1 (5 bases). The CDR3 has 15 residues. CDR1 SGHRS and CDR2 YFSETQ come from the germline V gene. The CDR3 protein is CASSSDGAMNIEAFF. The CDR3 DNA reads TGCGCCAGCAGCTCGGACGGGGCTATGAACATTGAAGCTTTCTTT.

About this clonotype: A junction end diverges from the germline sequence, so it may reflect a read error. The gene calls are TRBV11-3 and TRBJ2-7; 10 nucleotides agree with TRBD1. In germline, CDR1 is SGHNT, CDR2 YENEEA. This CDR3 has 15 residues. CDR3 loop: CASSPGTGDNYVQYF. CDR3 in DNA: TGTGCCAGCAGCCCCGGGACAGGGGACAACTACGTGCAGTACTTC.

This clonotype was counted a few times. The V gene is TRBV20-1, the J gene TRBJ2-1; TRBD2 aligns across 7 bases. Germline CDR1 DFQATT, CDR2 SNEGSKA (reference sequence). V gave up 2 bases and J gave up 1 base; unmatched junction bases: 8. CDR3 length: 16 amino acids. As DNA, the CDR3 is TGCAGTGCTAGAAATCCTAGCGGTGTTTCCTACAATGAGCAGTTCTTC. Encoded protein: CSARNPSGVSYNEQFF.

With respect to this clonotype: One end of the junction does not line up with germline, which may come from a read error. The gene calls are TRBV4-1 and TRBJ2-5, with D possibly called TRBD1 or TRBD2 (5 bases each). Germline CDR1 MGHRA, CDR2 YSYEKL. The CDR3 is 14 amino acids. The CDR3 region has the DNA TGCGCCAGCATCCCGGGACGAGGTGGGGAGATCCAGTACTTC. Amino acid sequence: CASIPGRGGEIQYF.

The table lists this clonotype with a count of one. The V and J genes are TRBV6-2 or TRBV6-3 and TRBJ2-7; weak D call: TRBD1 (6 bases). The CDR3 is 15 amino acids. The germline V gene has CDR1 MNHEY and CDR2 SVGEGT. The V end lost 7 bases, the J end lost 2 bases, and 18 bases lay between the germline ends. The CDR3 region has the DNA TGTGCCAGCAATAACTCGAGGACAGCAGCCTACGAGCAGTACTTC. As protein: CASNNSRTAAYEQYF.

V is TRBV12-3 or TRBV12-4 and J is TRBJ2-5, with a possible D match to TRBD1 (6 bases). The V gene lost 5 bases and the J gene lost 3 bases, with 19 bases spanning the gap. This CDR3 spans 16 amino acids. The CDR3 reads CASSVNQGTRKETQYF. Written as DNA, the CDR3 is TGTGCCAGCAGTGTTAATCAGGGGACCCGGAAAGAGACCCAGTACTTC.

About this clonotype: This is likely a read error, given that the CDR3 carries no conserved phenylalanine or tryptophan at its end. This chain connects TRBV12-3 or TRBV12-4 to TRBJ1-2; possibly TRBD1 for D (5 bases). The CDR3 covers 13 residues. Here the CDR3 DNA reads TGTGCGAGCAGTTCCACAGGAACCTATGGCTACACCTCC. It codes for CASSSTGTYGYTS.

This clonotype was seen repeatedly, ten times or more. This chain's CDR3 is CSGGQEGYQNTEAFF. In nucleotides, the CDR3 is TGCAGCGGGGGACAGGAAGGCTATCAGAACACTGAAGCTTTCTTT. The V call is TRBV29-1, the J call TRBJ1-1; TRBD1 aligns across 8 bases. V shed 7 bases, J shed 1 base, and the junction held 11 bases outside the gene matches. The CDR3 covers 15 residues. Germline V gives CDR1 SQVTM, CDR2 ANQGSEA.

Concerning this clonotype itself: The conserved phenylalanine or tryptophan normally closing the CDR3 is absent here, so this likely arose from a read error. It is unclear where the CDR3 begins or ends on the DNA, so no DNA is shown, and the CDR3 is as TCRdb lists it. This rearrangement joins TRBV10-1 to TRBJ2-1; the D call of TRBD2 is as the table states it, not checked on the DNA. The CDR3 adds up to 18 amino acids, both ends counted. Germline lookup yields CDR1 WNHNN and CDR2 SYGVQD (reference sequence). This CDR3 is CASSEHRTVGRELNELFL.

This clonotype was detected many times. The CDR3 coding sequence is TGTGCCAGCAGCTTGTTGTCAGGCGTCGGAAACACCATATATTTT. Translated, it gives CASSLLSGVGNTIYF. The rearrangement joins TRBV5-6 to TRBJ1-3; D remains unclear. The V end was cut by 1 base, the J end by 4 bases, with 12 bases between. Germline V lookup: CDR1 SGHDT, CDR2 YYEEEE. CDR3 length equals 15 residues.

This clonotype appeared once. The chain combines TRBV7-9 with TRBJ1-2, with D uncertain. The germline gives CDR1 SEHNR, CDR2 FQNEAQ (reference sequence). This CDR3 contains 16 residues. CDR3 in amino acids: CVNSPEGRLSQYGYTF. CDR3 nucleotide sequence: TGTGTCAATAGCCCCGAGGGCAGGCTGTCCCAGTATGGCTACACCTTC.